This T cell receptor beta chain is drawn from a study of blood T cell repertoires in COVID-19. Whole-study context: There were acute and convalescent COVID-19 samples, and they came from the United States, Italy and Spain. T cells, B-cell-depleted T cells, or PBMCs supplied cDNA or gDNA.

The ends were cut back, 7 bases at V and 4 bases at J, with 11 bases in the middle. The CDR3 covers 13 residues. Germline values: CDR1 LGHDT, CDR2 YNNKEL (reference sequence). TCRdb keeps only in-frame clones here, not all; method: immunoSEQ multiplex PCR. The sample carries tens of thousands of clones, about 89% recorded once. The sample comprised peripheral blood. The sequence came from a woman between 55 and 75 years old with active COVID-19. J is TRBJ1-3 and V is TRBV3-1 (or the pseudogene TRBV3-2); weak D call: TRBD1 (5 bases). The CDR3 loop is CASKGLEGNTIYF. CDR3 coding DNA: TGTGCCAGCAAGGGACTTGAGGGAAACACCATATATTTT.